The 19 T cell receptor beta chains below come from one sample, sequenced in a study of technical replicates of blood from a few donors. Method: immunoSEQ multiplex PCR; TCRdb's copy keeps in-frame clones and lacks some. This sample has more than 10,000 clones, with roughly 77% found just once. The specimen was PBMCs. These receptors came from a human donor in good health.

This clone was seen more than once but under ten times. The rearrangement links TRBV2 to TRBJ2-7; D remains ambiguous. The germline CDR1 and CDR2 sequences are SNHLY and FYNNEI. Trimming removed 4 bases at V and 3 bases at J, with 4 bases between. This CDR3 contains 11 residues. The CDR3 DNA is TGTGCCAGCAGTGTTCTCTACGAGCAGTACTTC. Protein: CASSVLYEQYF.

The DNA of the CDR3 is TGTGCCAGCGCTCGAGGCACTGAAGCTTTCTTT. It encodes CASARGTEAFF. The chain couples TRBV6-5 to TRBJ1-1, with D uncertain. Germline V gene lookup returns CDR1 MNHEY and CDR2 SVGAGI. CDR3 length equals 11 residues. The V and J ends lost 8 bases and 4 bases respectively, with 8 bases between them.

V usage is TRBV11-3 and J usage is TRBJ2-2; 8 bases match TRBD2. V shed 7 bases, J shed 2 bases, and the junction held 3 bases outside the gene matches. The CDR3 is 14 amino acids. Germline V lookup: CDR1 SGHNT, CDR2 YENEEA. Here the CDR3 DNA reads TGTGCCAGCATGGCGGGAGGCAACACCGGGGAGCTGTTTTTT. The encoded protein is CASMAGGNTGELFF.

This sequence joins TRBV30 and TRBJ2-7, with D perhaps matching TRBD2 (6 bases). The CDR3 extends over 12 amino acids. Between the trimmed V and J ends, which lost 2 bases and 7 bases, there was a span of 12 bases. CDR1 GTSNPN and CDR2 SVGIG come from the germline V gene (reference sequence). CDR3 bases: TGTGCCTGGAGTTCCAACCGGGGGGAGCAGTACTTC. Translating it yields CAWSSNRGEQYF.

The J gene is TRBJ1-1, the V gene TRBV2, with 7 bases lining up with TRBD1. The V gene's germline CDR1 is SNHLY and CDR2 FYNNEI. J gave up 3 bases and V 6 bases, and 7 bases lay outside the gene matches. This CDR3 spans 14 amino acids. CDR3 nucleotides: TGTGCCAGCAGACACGGGCAGGGGGACACTGAAGCTTTCTTT. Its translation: CASRHGQGDTEAFF.

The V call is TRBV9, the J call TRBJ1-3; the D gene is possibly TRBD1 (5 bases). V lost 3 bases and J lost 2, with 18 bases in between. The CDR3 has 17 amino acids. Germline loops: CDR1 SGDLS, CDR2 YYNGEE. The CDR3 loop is CASSGEWPGLAGNTIYF. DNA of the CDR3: TGTGCCAGCAGCGGAGAGTGGCCAGGGTTAGCTGGAAACACCATATATTTT.

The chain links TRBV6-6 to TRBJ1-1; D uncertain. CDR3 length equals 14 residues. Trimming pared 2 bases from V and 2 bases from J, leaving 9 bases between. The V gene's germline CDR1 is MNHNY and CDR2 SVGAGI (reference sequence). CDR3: CASSYGQANTEAFF. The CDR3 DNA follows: TGTGCCAGCAGTTACGGGCAGGCAAACACTGAAGCTTTCTTT.

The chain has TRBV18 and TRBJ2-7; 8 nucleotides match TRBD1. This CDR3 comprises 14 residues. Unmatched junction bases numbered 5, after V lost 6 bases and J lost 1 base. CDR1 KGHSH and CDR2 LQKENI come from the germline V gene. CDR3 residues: CASSPGQASYEQYF. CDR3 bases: TGTGCCAGCTCTCCGGGACAGGCATCCTACGAGCAGTACTTC. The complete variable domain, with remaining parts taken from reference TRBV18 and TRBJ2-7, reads NAGVMQNPRHLVRRRGQEARLRCSPMKGHSHVYWYRQLPEEGLKFMVYLQKENIIDESGMPKERFSAEFPKEGPSILRIQQVVRGDSAAYFCASSPGQASYEQYFGPGTRLTVT.

The CDR3 is CAISGSSNQPQHF. The CDR3 DNA is TGTGCCATTTCAGGGTCTTCGAATCAGCCCCAGCATTTT. The chain has TRBV10-3 and TRBJ1-5, with TRBD1 as a possible D gene (5 bases). CDR1 is ENHRY, CDR2 SYGVKD, per germline. V was clipped by 9 bases and J by 4 bases, with 13 bases between them. There are 13 residues in the CDR3.

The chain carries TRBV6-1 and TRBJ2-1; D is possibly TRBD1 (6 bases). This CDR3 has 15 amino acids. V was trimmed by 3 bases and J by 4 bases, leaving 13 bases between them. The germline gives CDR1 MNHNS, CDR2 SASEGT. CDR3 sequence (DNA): TGTGCCAGCAGTGATTTAGGGGGAGCTTACAATGAGCAGTTCTTC. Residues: CASSDLGGAYNEQFF.

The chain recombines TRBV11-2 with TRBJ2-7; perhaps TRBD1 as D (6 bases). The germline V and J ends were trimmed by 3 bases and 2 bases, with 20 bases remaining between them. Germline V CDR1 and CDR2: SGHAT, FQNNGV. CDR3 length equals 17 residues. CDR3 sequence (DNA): TGTGCCAGCAGCTTCACAGGGAACACGAAATTTACCTACGAGCAGTACTTC. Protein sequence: CASSFTGNTKFTYEQYF.

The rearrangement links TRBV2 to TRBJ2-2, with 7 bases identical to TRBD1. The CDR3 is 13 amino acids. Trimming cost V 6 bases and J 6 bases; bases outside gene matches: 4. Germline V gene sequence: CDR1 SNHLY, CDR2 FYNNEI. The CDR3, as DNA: TGTGCCAGCAGGCCCGGGACAGCCGGGGAGCTGTTTTTT. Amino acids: CASRPGTAGELFF.

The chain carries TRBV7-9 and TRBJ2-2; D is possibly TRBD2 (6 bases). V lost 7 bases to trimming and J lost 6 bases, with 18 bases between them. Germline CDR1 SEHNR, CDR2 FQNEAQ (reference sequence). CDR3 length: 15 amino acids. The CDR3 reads CASTLRGRDAGELFF. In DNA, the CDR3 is TGTGCCAGCACTCTCCGTGGGCGGGATGCCGGGGAGCTGTTTTTT.

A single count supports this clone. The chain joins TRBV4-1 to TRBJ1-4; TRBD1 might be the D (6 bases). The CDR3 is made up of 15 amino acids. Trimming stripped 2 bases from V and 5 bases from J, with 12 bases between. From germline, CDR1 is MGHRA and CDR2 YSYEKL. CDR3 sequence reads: CASSQNSQGNEKLFF. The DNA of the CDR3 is TGCGCCAGCAGCCAAAATTCACAGGGAAATGAAAAACTGTTTTTT.

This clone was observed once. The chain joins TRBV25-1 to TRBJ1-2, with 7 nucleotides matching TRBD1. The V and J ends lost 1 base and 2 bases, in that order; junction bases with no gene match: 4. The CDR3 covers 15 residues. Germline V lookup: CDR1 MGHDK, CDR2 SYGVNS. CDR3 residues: CASSEWGQSNYGYTF. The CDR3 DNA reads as TGTGCCAGCAGTGAATGGGGACAGAGCAACTATGGCTACACCTTC.

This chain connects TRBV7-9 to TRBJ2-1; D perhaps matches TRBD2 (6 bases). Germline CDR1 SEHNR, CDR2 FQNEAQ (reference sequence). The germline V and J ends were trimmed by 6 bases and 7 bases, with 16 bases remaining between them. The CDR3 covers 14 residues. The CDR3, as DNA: TGTGCCAGCAGTCGGGCGGGATTGGAAAATGAGCAGTTCTTC. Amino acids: CASSRAGLENEQFF.

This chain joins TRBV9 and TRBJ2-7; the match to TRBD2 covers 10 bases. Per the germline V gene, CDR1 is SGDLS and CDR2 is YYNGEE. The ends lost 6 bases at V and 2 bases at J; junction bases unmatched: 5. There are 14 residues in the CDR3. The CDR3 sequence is CASNPSGGPYEQYF. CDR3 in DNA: TGTGCCAGCAATCCTAGCGGGGGACCCTACGAGCAGTACTTC. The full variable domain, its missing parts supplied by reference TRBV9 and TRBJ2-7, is DSGVTQTPKHLITATGQRVTLRCSPRSGDLSVYWYQQSLDQGLQFLIQYYNGEERAKGNILERFSAQQFPDLHSELNLSSLELGDSALYFCASNPSGGPYEQYFGPGTRLTVT.

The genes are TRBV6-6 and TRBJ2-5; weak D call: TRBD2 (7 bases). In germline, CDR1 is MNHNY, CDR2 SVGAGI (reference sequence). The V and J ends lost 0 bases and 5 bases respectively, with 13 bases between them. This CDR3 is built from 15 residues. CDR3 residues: CASSYSRGAGETQYF. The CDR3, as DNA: TGTGCCAGCAGTTACTCCCGGGGGGCCGGGGAGACCCAGTACTTC.

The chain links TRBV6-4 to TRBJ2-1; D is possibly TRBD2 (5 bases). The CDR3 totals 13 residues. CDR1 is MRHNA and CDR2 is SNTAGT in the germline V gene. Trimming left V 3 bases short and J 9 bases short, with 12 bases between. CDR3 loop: CASSEDYRGEQFF. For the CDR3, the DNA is TGTGCCAGCAGTGAAGACTACCGTGGTGAGCAGTTCTTC.